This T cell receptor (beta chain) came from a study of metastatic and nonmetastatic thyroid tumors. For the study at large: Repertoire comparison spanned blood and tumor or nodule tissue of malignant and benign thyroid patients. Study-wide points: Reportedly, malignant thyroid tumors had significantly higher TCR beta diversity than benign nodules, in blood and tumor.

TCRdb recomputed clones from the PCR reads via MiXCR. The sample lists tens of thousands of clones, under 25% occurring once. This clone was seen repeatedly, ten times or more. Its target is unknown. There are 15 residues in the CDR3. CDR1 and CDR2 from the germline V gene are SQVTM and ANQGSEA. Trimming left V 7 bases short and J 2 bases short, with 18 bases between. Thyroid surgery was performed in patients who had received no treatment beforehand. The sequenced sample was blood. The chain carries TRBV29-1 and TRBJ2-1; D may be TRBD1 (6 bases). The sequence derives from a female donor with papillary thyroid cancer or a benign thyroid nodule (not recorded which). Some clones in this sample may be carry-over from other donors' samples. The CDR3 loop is CSAEDSATAYNEQFF. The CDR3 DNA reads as TGCAGCGCTGAGGACAGTGCGACCGCCTACAATGAGCAGTTCTTC.